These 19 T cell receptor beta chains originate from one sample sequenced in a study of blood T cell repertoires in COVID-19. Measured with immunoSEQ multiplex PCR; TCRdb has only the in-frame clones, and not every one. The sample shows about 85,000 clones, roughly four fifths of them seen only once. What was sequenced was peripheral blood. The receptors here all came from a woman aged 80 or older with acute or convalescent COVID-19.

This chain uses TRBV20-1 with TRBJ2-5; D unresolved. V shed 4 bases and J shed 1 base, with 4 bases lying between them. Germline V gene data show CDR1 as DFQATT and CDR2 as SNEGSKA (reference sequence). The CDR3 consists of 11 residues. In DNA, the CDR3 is TGCAGTGCTACCCTCCAAGAGACCCAGTACTTC. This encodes CSATLQETQYF.

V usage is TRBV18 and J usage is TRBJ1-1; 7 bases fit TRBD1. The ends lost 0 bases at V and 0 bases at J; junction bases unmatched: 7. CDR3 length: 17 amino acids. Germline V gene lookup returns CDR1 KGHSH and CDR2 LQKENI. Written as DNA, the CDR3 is TGTGCCAGCTCACCACCAGGGGGCCTGGGGATGAACACTGAAGCTTTCTTT. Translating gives CASSPPGGLGMNTEAFF.

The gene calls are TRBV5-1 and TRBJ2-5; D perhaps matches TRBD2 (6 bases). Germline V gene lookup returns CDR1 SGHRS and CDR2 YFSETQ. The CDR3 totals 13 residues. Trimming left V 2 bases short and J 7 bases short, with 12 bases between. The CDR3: CASSLSPEGTQYF. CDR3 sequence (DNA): TGCGCCAGCAGCTTAAGTCCGGAGGGGACCCAGTACTTC.

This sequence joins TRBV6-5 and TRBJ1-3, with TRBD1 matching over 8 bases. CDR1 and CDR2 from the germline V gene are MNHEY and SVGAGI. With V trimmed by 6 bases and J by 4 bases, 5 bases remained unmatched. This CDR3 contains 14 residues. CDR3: CASRETGAGNTIYF. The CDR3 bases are TGTGCCAGCAGAGAGACAGGGGCCGGAAACACCATATATTTT.

In nucleotides, the CDR3 is TGTGCCAGCAGCGCACTTTCCGGGGAGCTGTTTTTT. It translates to CASSALSGELFF. This chain links TRBV5-4 with TRBJ2-2, with D unresolved. Trimming pared 4 bases from V and 6 bases from J, leaving 7 bases between. This CDR3 comprises 12 residues. Per the germline V gene, CDR1 is SGHNT and CDR2 is YYREEE (reference sequence).

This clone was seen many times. CDR3 bases: TGTGCCAGCTCACCAATTCACACGAACACTGAAGCTTTCTTT. Its protein is CASSPIHTNTEAFF. The chain joins TRBV18 to TRBJ1-1; no definite D call. V was clipped by 2 bases and J by 1 base, with 8 bases between them. This CDR3 is built from 14 residues. The V gene's germline CDR1 is KGHSH and CDR2 LQKENI.

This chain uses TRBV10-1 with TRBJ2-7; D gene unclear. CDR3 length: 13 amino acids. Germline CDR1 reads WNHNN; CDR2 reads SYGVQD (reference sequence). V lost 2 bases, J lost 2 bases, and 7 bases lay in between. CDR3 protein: CASSEGLTYEQYF. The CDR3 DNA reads TGCGCCAGCAGTGAGGGCCTTACCTACGAGCAGTACTTC.

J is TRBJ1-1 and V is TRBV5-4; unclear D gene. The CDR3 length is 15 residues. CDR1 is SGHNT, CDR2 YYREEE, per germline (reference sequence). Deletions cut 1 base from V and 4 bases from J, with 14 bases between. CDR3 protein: CASSLSRLASTEAFF. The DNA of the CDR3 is TGTGCCAGCAGCTTGAGCCGTCTAGCGAGCACTGAAGCTTTCTTT.

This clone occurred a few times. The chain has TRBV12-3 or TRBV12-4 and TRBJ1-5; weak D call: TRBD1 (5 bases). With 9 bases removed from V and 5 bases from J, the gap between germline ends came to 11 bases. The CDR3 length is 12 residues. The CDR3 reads CASRSGDQPQHF. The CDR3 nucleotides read TGTGCCAGTCGGTCGGGGGATCAGCCCCAGCATTTT.

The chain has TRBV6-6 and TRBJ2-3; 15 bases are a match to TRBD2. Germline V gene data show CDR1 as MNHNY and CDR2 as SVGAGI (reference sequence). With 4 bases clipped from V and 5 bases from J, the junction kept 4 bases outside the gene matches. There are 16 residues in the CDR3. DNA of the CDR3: TGTGCCAGCAGTTTCGGGACTAGCGGGGGGAAAGATACGCAGTATTTT. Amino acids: CASSFGTSGGKDTQYF.

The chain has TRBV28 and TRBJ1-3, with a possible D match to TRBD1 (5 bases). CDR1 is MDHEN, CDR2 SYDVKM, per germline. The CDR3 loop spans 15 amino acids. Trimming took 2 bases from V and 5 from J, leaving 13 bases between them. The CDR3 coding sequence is TGTGCCAGCAGTTTACCTTGGCGGGGGAGAAACACCATATATTTT. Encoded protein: CASSLPWRGRNTIYF.

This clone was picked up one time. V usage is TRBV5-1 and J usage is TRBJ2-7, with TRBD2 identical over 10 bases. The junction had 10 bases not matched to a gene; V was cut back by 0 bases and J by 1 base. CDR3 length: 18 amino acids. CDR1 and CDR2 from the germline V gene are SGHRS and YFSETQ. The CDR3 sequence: CASSLGPGLALGSYEQYF. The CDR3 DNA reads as TGCGCCAGCAGCTTGGGACCGGGACTAGCGCTGGGGTCCTACGAGCAGTACTTC.

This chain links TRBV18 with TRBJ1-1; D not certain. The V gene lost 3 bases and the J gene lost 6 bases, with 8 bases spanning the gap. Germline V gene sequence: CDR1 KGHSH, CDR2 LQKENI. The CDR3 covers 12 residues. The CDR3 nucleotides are TGTGCCAGCTCACCGGCACAATCTGAAGCTTTCTTT. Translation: CASSPAQSEAFF.

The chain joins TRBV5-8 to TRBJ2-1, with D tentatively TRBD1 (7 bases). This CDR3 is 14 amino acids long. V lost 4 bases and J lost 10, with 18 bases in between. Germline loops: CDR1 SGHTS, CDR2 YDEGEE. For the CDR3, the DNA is TGTGCCAGCAGCCTCGGGACAGACGGAGGGGAGCAGTTCTTC. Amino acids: CASSLGTDGGEQFF.

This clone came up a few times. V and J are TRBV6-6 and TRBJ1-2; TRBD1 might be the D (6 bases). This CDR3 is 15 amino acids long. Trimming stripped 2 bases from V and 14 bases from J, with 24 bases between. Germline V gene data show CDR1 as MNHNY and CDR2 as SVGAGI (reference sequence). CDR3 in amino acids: CASSYGSAGEGLGTF. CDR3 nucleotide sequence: TGTGCCAGCAGTTACGGTTCGGCAGGGGAAGGGCTGGGAACCTTC.

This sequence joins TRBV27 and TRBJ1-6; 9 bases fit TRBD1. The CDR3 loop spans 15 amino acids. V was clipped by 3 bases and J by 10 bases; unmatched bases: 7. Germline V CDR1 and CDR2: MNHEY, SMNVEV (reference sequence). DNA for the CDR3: TGTGCCAGCAGTTTTGCACAGGGGGCGAGGTCACCCCTCCACTTT. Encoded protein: CASSFAQGARSPLHF.

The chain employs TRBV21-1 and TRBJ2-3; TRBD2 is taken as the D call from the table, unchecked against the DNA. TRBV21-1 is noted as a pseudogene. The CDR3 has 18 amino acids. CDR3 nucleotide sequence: TGTGCCAGCAGCCAGTCCGGGGGGAGGGAGAGCGGGGCAGATACGCAGTATTTT. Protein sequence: CASSQSGGRESGADTQYF.

CDR3 in DNA: TGTGCCAGCAGCGTGACACAGGGCACTGAAGCTTTCTTT. Protein product: CASSVTQGTEAFF. This chain links TRBV9 with TRBJ1-1, with D possibly being TRBD1 (6 bases). The CDR3 extends over 13 amino acids. Trimming removed 2 bases from V and 4 bases from J, with 9 bases in between. CDR1 and CDR2 (germline): SGDLS, YYNGEE.

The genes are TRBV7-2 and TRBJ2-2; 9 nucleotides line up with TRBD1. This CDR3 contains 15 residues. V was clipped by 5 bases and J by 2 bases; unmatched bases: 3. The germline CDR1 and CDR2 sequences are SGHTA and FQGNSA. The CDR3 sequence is CASSRDRVNTGELFF. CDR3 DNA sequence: TGTGCCAGCAGCCGGGACAGGGTAAACACCGGGGAGCTGTTTTTT.